The entry below gives a single T cell receptor (beta chain) sequence along with its context. What it binds is unknown. CDR3 size: 14 residues. With 3 bases clipped from V and 9 bases from J, the junction kept 4 bases outside the gene matches. CDR1 and CDR2 from the germline V gene are SGDLS and YYNGEE. The sample comes from a study of cytomegalovirus exposure and HLA in healthy donors. PCR amplification relied on 60 Vbeta primers (plus 13 Jbeta primers). This table comes from immunoSEQ multiplex PCR, and its TCRdb copy is limited to in-frame clones, with some not included. The table records roughly 97,000 clones, approximately 80% of them present only once. General study points: A likely sequencing artifact accounted for one observed cluster of highly shared sequence variants. The study labeled 164 TCR beta chains cytomegalovirus-associated. Owing to their indistinguishability, certain V segments, notably TRBV6-2 and TRBV6-3, were excluded. A later examination showed that TCR association rates differed by HLA locus, with DRB1 most and HLA-C fewest.

The gene calls are TRBV9 and TRBJ2-1; 12 positions match TRBD2. The source material was PBMCs. This clonotype was sampled from a woman aged 18-35 years in good health and CMV-seropositive. The CDR3 bases are TGTGCCAGCAGCGGCGGACTAGCGGGAACTGAGCAGTTCTTC. This encodes CASSGGLAGTEQFF.